These 10 T cell receptor beta chains originate from one sample sequenced in a study of cytomegalovirus exposure and HLA in healthy donors. Primers for the PCR totalled 60 Vbeta and 13 Jbeta. Using immunoSEQ multiplex PCR, the repertoire was profiled, and TCRdb retains in-frame clones only, with some absent. Among about 94,000 clones listed, approximately 77% were seen once. The sample comprised PBMCs. The receptors were sampled from a human donor in good health.

There are a few counts of this clone. The chain uses TRBV2 and TRBJ1-6; D unresolved. Trimming took off 6 bases at V and 10 bases at J, with 22 bases between the two ends. Germline CDR1 reads SNHLY; CDR2 reads FYNNEI. There are 16 residues in the CDR3. CDR3 DNA: TGTGCCAGCAGGGAGACTGGATACCGCGAAGTCTCACCCCTCCACTTT. Translation gives CASRETGYREVSPLHF.

The chain has TRBV4-3 and TRBJ1-5, with D unclear. The V gene's germline CDR1 is LGHNA and CDR2 YSLEER. The CDR3 contains 14 residues. V was trimmed by 1 base and J by 5 bases, leaving 9 bases between them. CDR3 loop: CASSQGLPDQPQHF. In DNA, the CDR3 is TGCGCCAGCAGCCAAGGTCTCCCGGATCAGCCCCAGCATTTT.

J is TRBJ2-1 and V is TRBV25-1, with a weak D call TRBD1 (5 bases). V was shortened by 5 bases and J by 8 bases, with 10 bases between the two germline ends. The CDR3 has 12 residues. The germline gives CDR1 MGHDK, CDR2 SYGVNS. The CDR3 reads CASSQIGDEQFF. The CDR3 nucleotides read TGTGCCAGCAGTCAGATAGGGGATGAGCAGTTCTTC.

The CDR3 DNA reads as TGTGCCAGCAGTCCGAGCTCCTACGAGCAGTACTTC. Translation: CASSPSSYEQYF. The chain uses TRBV6-5 and TRBJ2-5; unclear D gene. The J call is uncertain, as TRBJ2-7 better fits the DNA end. Germline-derived CDR1 and CDR2 are MNHEY and SVGAGI. This CDR3 region has 12 residues.

This chain connects TRBV25-1 to TRBJ2-5; D possibly corresponds to TRBD1 (5 bases). CDR3 length: 15 amino acids. Germline values: CDR1 MGHDK, CDR2 SYGVNS. V was cut by 3 bases and J by 6 bases, with 17 bases left in between. The CDR3 spells CASSDALGHKKTQYF. The DNA for the CDR3 is TGTGCCAGCAGTGACGCCCTAGGACACAAAAAGACCCAGTACTTC.

This clone was found once. V and J are TRBV5-1 and TRBJ2-7, with D maybe TRBD2 (7 bases). CDR3 length: 16 residues. V shed 5 bases and J shed 4 bases, with 22 bases lying between them. CDR1 SGHRS and CDR2 YFSETQ come from the germline V gene. CDR3 nucleotide sequence: TGCGCCAGCAGTCTAGATCCCGGGGGGCTCGGGTACGAGCAGTACTTC. Its translation is CASSLDPGGLGYEQYF.

The gene calls are TRBV28 and TRBJ1-5; weak D call: TRBD1 (5 bases). V was shortened by 1 base and J by 6 bases, with 10 bases between the two germline ends. The CDR3 has 14 residues. Per the germline V gene, CDR1 is MDHEN and CDR2 is SYDVKM. The DNA of the CDR3 is TGTGCCAGCAGTTTATACTCAGGGTTTCAGCCCCAGCATTTT. Translated: CASSLYSGFQPQHF. Drawing the rest from reference TRBV28 and TRBJ1-5, the complete variable domain is DVKVTQSSRYLVKRTGEKVFLECVQDMDHENMFWYRQDPGLGLRLIYFSYDVKMKEKGDIPEGYSVSREKKERFSLILESASTNQTSMYLCASSLYSGFQPQHFGDGTRLSIL.

The rearrangement links TRBV27 to TRBJ2-1; 7 bases are a match to TRBD1. After removal of 4 bases from V and 8 bases from J, the junction contained 11 bases not matched to a gene. The CDR3 spans 15 residues. Germline-derived CDR1 and CDR2 are MNHEY and SMNVEV (reference sequence). CDR3 nucleotide sequence: TGTGCCAGCAGTTCACAGGGGTGGGGGATCCATGAGCAGTTCTTC. Its translation is CASSSQGWGIHEQFF.

The J gene is TRBJ2-7, the V gene TRBV5-5; 8 bases map to TRBD2. The germline V gene encodes CDR1 SGHKS and CDR2 YYEKEE (reference sequence). This CDR3 spans 15 amino acids. J gave up 6 bases and V 1 base, and 9 bases lay outside the gene matches. CDR3 nucleotide sequence: TGTGCCAGCAGCTTGATAGGGACTAGTAGCCTCGAGCAGTACTTC. Residues: CASSLIGTSSLEQYF.

The V call is TRBV5-1, the J call TRBJ1-1; TRBD1 agrees at 7 bases. CDR3 size: 15 residues. J lost 1 base, V lost 4 bases, and 7 bases had no gene match. Germline V lookup: CDR1 SGHRS, CDR2 YFSETQ. CDR3 sequence: CASSLLQGPNTEAFF. CDR3 bases: TGCGCCAGCAGCCTATTACAGGGGCCGAACACTGAAGCTTTCTTT.